Following are 10 T cell receptor beta chains from one sample sequenced in a study of T cells in localized non-small cell lung cancer. Sequenced by immunoSEQ multiplex PCR; TCRdb stores in-frame clones only, minus some. Among 45,000 or so clones listed, more than 85% were seen once. Sequencing was performed on PBMCs, taken before any cancer treatment. These TCRs come from a woman aged 35 to 70 with stage II lung adenocarcinoma.

The gene calls are TRBV27 and TRBJ2-1, with 8 bases identical to TRBD2. The germline CDR1 and CDR2 sequences are MNHEY and SMNVEV (reference sequence). The CDR3 has 14 amino acids. V gave up 5 bases and J gave up 7 bases; unmatched junction bases: 7. CDR3 sequence reads: CASSLGGARNEQFF. DNA for the CDR3: TGTGCCAGCAGTCTCGGGGGGGCAAGGAATGAGCAGTTCTTC.

The chain carries TRBV18 and TRBJ1-5, with D perhaps matching TRBD1 (5 bases). The CDR3 sequence is 15 residues long. Trimming took 3 bases from V and 0 from J, leaving 9 bases between them. Germline loops: CDR1 KGHSH, CDR2 LQKENI. DNA of the CDR3: TGTGCCAGCTCACCCCCGGGGCCTAGCAATCAGCCCCAGCATTTT. Translating gives CASSPPGPSNQPQHF.

V gene TRBV20-1 combines with J gene TRBJ1-2; D is possibly TRBD1 (6 bases). This CDR3 is built from 11 residues. Per the germline V gene, CDR1 is DFQATT and CDR2 is SNEGSKA (reference sequence). Trimming cost V 6 bases and J 7 bases, with 12 bases left between them. The CDR3 nucleotides are TGCAGTGCCAAGGACAGAGCTGGCTACACCTTC. It translates to CSAKDRAGYTF.

The rearrangement links TRBV5-1 to TRBJ1-4; possibly TRBD1 for D (5 bases). The ends were cut back, 4 bases at V and 8 bases at J, with 15 bases in the middle. Germline V gene lookup returns CDR1 SGHRS and CDR2 YFSETQ. The CDR3 sequence is 14 residues long. The DNA for the CDR3 is TGCGCCAGCAGCCAGGCCCTGGGGACCGAAAAACTGTTTTTT. It translates to CASSQALGTEKLFF.

The rearrangement joins TRBV14 to TRBJ2-5; D remains ambiguous. Per germline, CDR1 SGHDN and CDR2 FVKESK. CDR3 length: 15 amino acids. V was trimmed by 5 bases and J by 0 bases, leaving 13 bases between them. In DNA, the CDR3 is TGTGCCAGCAGCTCAAATGGGATGTACCAAGAGACCCAGTACTTC. Translated, it gives CASSSNGMYQETQYF. Filled out from reference TRBV14 and TRBJ2-5, the complete variable domain reads EAGVTQFPSHSVIEKGQTVTLRCDPISGHDNLYWYRRVMGKEIKFLLHFVKESKQDESGMPNNRFLAERTGGTYSTLKVQPAELEDSGVYFCASSSNGMYQETQYFGPGTRLLVL.

This chain links TRBV7-8 with TRBJ1-3; D gene ambiguous. The CDR3 spans 12 residues. The germline gives CDR1 SGHVS, CDR2 FQNEAQ. V lost 3 bases and J lost 4, with 4 bases in between. CDR3 DNA: TGTGCCAGCAGCTTCTTGGGAAACACCATATATTTT. Encoded protein: CASSFLGNTIYF.

The chain joins TRBV4-1 to TRBJ1-1; the D gene is possibly TRBD1 (6 bases). The germline V gene encodes CDR1 MGHRA and CDR2 YSYEKL. V lost 4 bases to trimming and J lost 1 base, with 19 bases between them. This CDR3 contains 17 residues. CDR3: CASSLLTPAQGNTEAFF. In DNA, the CDR3 is TGCGCCAGCAGCCTTCTAACCCCCGCACAGGGGAACACTGAAGCTTTCTTT.

The chain employs TRBV18 and TRBJ2-3; 8 bases are shared with TRBD1. V gave up 4 bases and J gave up 12 bases; unmatched junction bases: 6. CDR1 is KGHSH, CDR2 LQKENI, per germline. The CDR3 totals 12 residues. Written as DNA, the CDR3 is TGTGCCAGCTCACGACGGACAGGGAGACAGTATTTT. Translating it yields CASSRRTGRQYF.

The gene calls are TRBV5-1 and TRBJ1-4; D gene uncertain. V lost 0 bases, J lost 2 bases, and 5 bases lay in between. Germline CDR1 and CDR2: SGHRS and YFSETQ. CDR3 length: 14 amino acids. CDR3 nucleotide sequence: TGCGCCAGCAGCTTGGAGCCTACTAATGAAAAACTGTTTTTT. This sequence encodes CASSLEPTNEKLFF.

This rearrangement joins TRBV7-3 to TRBJ1-6; D is unclear. Germline V gives CDR1 SGHTA, CDR2 FQGTGA. This CDR3 is 15 amino acids long. V lost 3 bases, J lost 9 bases, and 15 bases lay in between. The CDR3 is CASSFQRGFGSPLHF. The CDR3, as DNA: TGTGCCAGCAGCTTCCAAAGAGGGTTTGGTTCACCCCTCCACTTT.